This TCR beta chain is drawn from a study of CD4 and CD8 cells across lung adenocarcinoma regions. TCRdb processed the PCR reads anew with MiXCR; each CDR3 protein has one entry. Here the sample spans some 5,000 distinct CDR3 sequences, about 49% being singletons. This clonotype ranks as medium-sized. V was trimmed by 6 bases and J by 3 bases, leaving 11 bases between them. This CDR3 region has 13 residues. From germline, CDR1 is MNHNS and CDR2 SASEGT. Sequenced sample: CD4+ T cells from the margin of a lung tumor. The TCR originated in a female donor with lung adenocarcinoma. The CD4 and CD8 labels of this study may be unreliable. This chain uses TRBV6-1 with TRBJ1-2, with TRBD1 as a possible D gene (6 bases). Here the CDR3 reads CASSLQGDYGYTF. CDR3 nucleotides: TGTGCCAGCAGCCTACAGGGCGACTATGGCTACACCTTC.